This T cell receptor (beta chain) was sequenced for a study of T cell responses to AZD1222 COVID-19 vaccine. Notes on the study in general: White British ancestry dominated among donors, who included more females, and clonal diversity was possibly underestimated. Spike was spanned by vaccine-associated CD4 TCRs, with dominance at 160-218 and 743-854. Nearly half of spike-specific TCRs reportedly target variant regions that are unmutated in the B.1.351 and B.1.1.7 variants.

On this clone itself: Antigen specificity is unknown.

Only in-frame clones appear in the TCRdb table, and some are missing; sequencing was by immunoSEQ multiplex PCR. Here the sample spans approximately 110,000 clones, 70% to 90% being singletons. Some second doses came at about 4 weeks and others at about 12 weeks; these were pooled. V lost 1 base and J lost 2, with 12 bases in between. The CDR3 consists of 16 residues. The germline gives CDR1 SGHTA, CDR2 FQGNSA. Source: peripheral blood, taken 28 days after the second AZD1222 dose. The receptor was derived from an adult who received the AZD1222 COVID-19 vaccine. The chain recombines TRBV7-2 with TRBJ1-5, with D unresolved. The CDR3: CASSLGQAGGNQPQHF. In DNA form, the CDR3 reads TGTGCCAGCAGCTTAGGGCAGGCCGGGGGCAATCAGCCCCAGCATTTT. The whole variable domain, remainder taken from reference TRBV7-2 and TRBJ1-5, is GAGVSQSPSNKVTEKGKDVELRCDPISGHTALYWYRQSLGQGLEFLIYFQGNSAPDKSGLPSDRFSAERTGGSVSTLTIQRTQQEDSAVYLCASSLGQAGGNQPQHFGDGTRLSIL.